This T cell receptor beta chain was obtained from a study of T cell responses to AZD1222 COVID-19 vaccine. Overall study findings and caveats: Spike was spanned by vaccine-associated CD4 TCRs, with dominance at 160-218 and 743-854.

Repertoires were generated with immunoSEQ multiplex PCR, while TCRdb's copy carries only in-frame clones and drops some. Among 150,000 to 160,000 clones listed, roughly 90% were seen once. Notes on this clone: The antigen remains unidentified.

The TCR was taken from an adult in good health. This specimen consisted of peripheral blood, obtained on day 0 of MenACWY control vaccination.

CDR3 DNA sequence: TGTGCCAGCAGCCAAGTTCCGGGACTAGCGGGACCCACCGGGGAGCTGTTTTTT. Protein sequence: CASSQVPGLAGPTGELFF. The chain uses TRBV14 and TRBJ2-2; 13 bases fit TRBD2. With V trimmed by 1 base and J by 4 bases, 6 bases remained unmatched. Germline V lookup: CDR1 SGHDN, CDR2 FVKESK. The CDR3 is 18 residues long.